Shown below are 17 T cell receptor beta chains from a single sample sequenced in a study of cytomegalovirus exposure and HLA in healthy donors. Vbeta (60) and Jbeta (13) primers were used in the PCR. This table comes from immunoSEQ multiplex PCR, and its TCRdb copy is limited to in-frame clones, with some not included. The sample lists more than 65,000 clones; roughly two thirds were seen once. The specimen sequenced was PBMCs. These receptors all stem from a woman between 50 and 59 years old in good health and CMV-seropositive.

This chain connects TRBV6-1 to TRBJ1-5, with 8 bases matching TRBD1. The CDR3 sequence is 16 residues long. Germline values: CDR1 MNHNS, CDR2 SASEGT. The V segment lost 2 bases and the J segment 8 bases; nucleotides outside the gene matches: 11. This CDR3 reads CASSERGTGRMEPQHF. In nucleotides, the CDR3 is TGTGCCAGCAGTGAAAGGGGGACAGGTCGTATGGAGCCCCAGCATTTT.

The chain links TRBV7-3 to TRBJ2-3; D gene ambiguous. The germline V gene has CDR1 SGHTA and CDR2 FQGTGA. V lost 1 base, J lost 4 bases, and 6 bases lay in between. The CDR3 totals 13 residues. CDR3: CASSLNFADTQYF. The CDR3 DNA is TGTGCCAGCAGCTTAAATTTCGCAGATACGCAGTATTTT.

V usage is TRBV10-3 and J usage is TRBJ2-7, with 10 bases matching TRBD1. The germline CDR1 and CDR2 sequences are ENHRY and SYGVKD. The CDR3 is 15 residues long. The J segment lost 0 bases and the V segment lost 6 bases, leaving 5 bases of the junction unmatched. CDR3 nucleotide sequence: TGTGCCATCAGCGCTGGACAGGGGGGCTCCTACGAGCAGTACTTC. Translated: CAISAGQGGSYEQYF.

V gene TRBV11-2 combines with J gene TRBJ1-1; unclear D gene. This CDR3 region has 14 residues. V gave up 2 bases and J gave up 4 bases, with 11 bases separating them. The germline gives CDR1 SGHAT, CDR2 FQNNGV. This CDR3 reads CASSLQRVATEAFF. CDR3 coding DNA: TGTGCCAGCAGCTTACAGCGAGTAGCCACTGAAGCTTTCTTT.

The gene calls are TRBV9 and TRBJ1-2; D not resolved. V was clipped by 1 base and J by 0 bases, with 10 bases between them. Germline V lookup: CDR1 SGDLS, CDR2 YYNGEE. This CDR3 has 15 amino acids. The CDR3 protein is CASSVSPGANYGYTF. As DNA, the CDR3 is TGTGCCAGCAGCGTATCCCCCGGTGCTAACTATGGCTACACCTTC.

The chain is built from TRBV29-1 and TRBJ1-1; D uncertain. Germline V gives CDR1 SQVTM, CDR2 ANQGSEA. This CDR3 region has 15 residues. Trimming took 5 bases from V and 3 from J, leaving 19 bases between them. CDR3 sequence (DNA): TGCAGCGTTAAGAAGATAGCAGGAGGTGACACTGAAGCTTTCTTT. It yields the protein CSVKKIAGGDTEAFF. Complete variable domain (other parts from reference TRBV29-1 and TRBJ1-1): SAVISQKPSRDICQRGTSLTIQCQVDSQVTMMFWYRQQPGQSLTLIATANQGSEATYESGFVIDKFPISRPNLTFSTLTVSNMSPEDSSIYLCSVKKIAGGDTEAFFGQGTRLTVV.

Concerning this clone itself: This same CDR3 is encoded by further DNA sequences in the sample. The rearrangement links TRBV13 to TRBJ2-7, with D hard to call. CDR3 size: 13 residues. V shed 4 bases and J shed 2 bases, with 9 bases lying between them. The germline V gene encodes CDR1 PRHDT and CDR2 FYEKMQ (reference sequence). The CDR3 here is CASSSTDTYEQYV. CDR3 DNA: TGTGCCAGCAGCTCCACAGATACCTACGAGCAGTACGTC.

CDR3 bases: TGTGCCAGCGGGGCTCGGGCTCACGGGGAGCTGTTTTTT. Translated: CASGARAHGELFF. The rearrangement uses TRBV6-5 and TRBJ2-2; D perhaps matches TRBD1 (5 bases). Germline lookup yields CDR1 MNHEY and CDR2 SVGAGI. The V end lost 8 bases, the J end lost 7 bases, and 14 bases lay between the germline ends. This CDR3 comprises 13 residues.

This clone was picked up one time. The chain links TRBV7-9 to TRBJ1-1; 7 bases match TRBD1. The CDR3 has 14 amino acids. In germline, CDR1 is SEHNR, CDR2 FQNEAQ (reference sequence). Trimming at V came to 5 bases and at J to 4 bases, leaving 7 bases not matched to a gene. As DNA, the CDR3 is TGTGCCAGCAGCAGACAGGGCCTCCTCACTGAAGCTTTCTTT. The encoded protein is CASSRQGLLTEAFF.

This clone was seen only a few times. The J gene is TRBJ1-5, the V gene TRBV6-4; 8 bases are a match to TRBD1. The CDR3 extends over 13 amino acids. The germline CDR1 and CDR2 sequences are MRHNA and SNTAGT. Germline trimming cut 3 bases from V and 7 bases from J; bases unmatched to any gene: 2. CDR3 in DNA: TGTGCCAGCAGTGAACAGGGGGGACAGCCCCAGCATTTT. It is translated as CASSEQGGQPQHF.

This clone was picked up a small number of times. This sequence joins TRBV7-9 and TRBJ2-5, with D possibly TRBD2 on 6 matching bases. With 3 bases removed from V and 1 base from J, the gap between germline ends came to 15 bases. There are 16 residues in the CDR3. From germline, CDR1 is SEHNR and CDR2 FQNEAQ (reference sequence). As DNA, the CDR3 is TGTGCCAGCAGCTTTGGTGAGGGAGGATTCCAAGAGACCCAGTACTTC. Residues: CASSFGEGGFQETQYF. Drawing the rest from reference TRBV7-9 and TRBJ2-5, the complete variable domain is DTGVSQNPRHKITKRGQNVTFRCDPISEHNRLYWYRQTLGQGPEFLTYFQNEAQLEKSRLLSDRFSAERPKGSFSTLEIQRTEQGDSAMYLCASSFGEGGFQETQYFGPGTRLLVL.

This clone was counted between two and nine times. This chain uses TRBV7-9 with TRBJ1-3; a possible D gene is TRBD1 (6 bases). Germline V gene lookup returns CDR1 SEHNR and CDR2 FQNEAQ (reference sequence). The CDR3 loop spans 15 amino acids. V dropped 1 base and J dropped 3 bases, with 10 bases sitting between them. The CDR3 protein is CASSLGGTIGNTIYF. The CDR3 nucleotides read TGTGCCAGCAGCTTAGGTGGGACAATTGGAAACACCATATATTTT.

The V call is TRBV18, the J call TRBJ1-5; D perhaps matches TRBD1 (5 bases). V shed 6 bases and J shed 4 bases, with 10 bases lying between them. Germline loops: CDR1 KGHSH, CDR2 LQKENI. The CDR3 loop spans 13 amino acids. The CDR3 here is CASSQTDNQPQHF. The CDR3 DNA reads TGTGCCAGCTCGCAGACAGATAATCAGCCCCAGCATTTT.

The V call is TRBV6-7, the J call TRBJ2-3; 12 bases are a match to TRBD2. TRBV6-7 is marked as an open reading frame, function uncertain. CDR3 size: 18 residues. Trimming took 2 bases from V and 1 from J; bases not matched to a gene: 7. This CDR3 reads CASSYIERLAGGTDTQYF. CDR3 nucleotide sequence: TGTGCCAGCAGTTACATCGAAAGACTAGCGGGGGGCACAGATACGCAGTATTTT.

The rearrangement uses TRBV27 and TRBJ1-4; D unresolved. The CDR3 is 13 residues long. The germline V and J ends were trimmed by 3 bases and 8 bases, with 10 bases remaining between them. Germline V gives CDR1 MNHEY, CDR2 SMNVEV (reference sequence). The CDR3 region is CASSLLGREKLFF. CDR3 in DNA: TGTGCCAGCAGTTTGTTAGGGAGGGAAAAACTGTTTTTT.

V usage is TRBV9 and J usage is TRBJ2-3, with 8 bases fitting TRBD2. CDR1 SGDLS and CDR2 YYNGEE come from the germline V gene. The junction had 8 bases not matched to a gene; V was cut back by 0 bases and J by 5 bases. The CDR3 extends over 16 amino acids. CDR3 loop: CASSVARGGRGDTQYF. The CDR3 DNA reads TGTGCCAGCAGCGTAGCCCGGGGGGGCCGAGGAGATACGCAGTATTTT.

This rearrangement joins TRBV6-1 to TRBJ2-7; 7 bases align to TRBD2. The V segment lost 6 bases and the J segment 0 bases; nucleotides outside the gene matches: 2. This CDR3 comprises 13 residues. Germline values: CDR1 MNHNS, CDR2 SASEGT. Here the CDR3 DNA reads TGTGCCAGCAGGGGGGGGACCTCCTACGAGCAGTACGTC. Its protein is CASRGGTSYEQYV.